The 10 T cell receptor beta chains given below trace back to one sample, sequenced in a study of T cell changes during pregnancy in multiple sclerosis. Assay used: immunoSEQ multiplex PCR; TCRdb lists only in-frame clones, some missing. This table holds over 25,000 clones, roughly 87% found once. Sequences were derived from CD8+ T cells from peripheral blood mononuclear cells, sampled in the third trimester of pregnancy. All receptors derive from a female donor with multiple sclerosis, enrolled in a pregnancy study.

The gene calls are TRBV4-2 and TRBJ2-3; a possible D gene is TRBD2 (5 bases). CDR1 and CDR2 (germline): LGHNA, YNFKEQ. V gave up 0 bases and J gave up 4 bases, with 8 bases separating them. This CDR3 spans 14 amino acids. CDR3 protein: CASSQELGADTQYF. CDR3 sequence (DNA): TGTGCCAGCAGCCAAGAGCTCGGGGCAGATACGCAGTATTTT.

The chain joins TRBV7-9 to TRBJ2-2; TRBD1 matches 9 bases. The CDR3 has 16 amino acids. Germline V gene data show CDR1 as SEHNR and CDR2 as FQNEAQ (reference sequence). V gave up 3 bases and J gave up 1 base; unmatched junction bases: 3. CDR3 residues: CASSFRDRENTGELFF. DNA of the CDR3: TGTGCCAGCAGCTTCCGGGACAGGGAGAACACCGGGGAGCTGTTTTTT.

Here the CDR3 DNA reads TGTGCCAGCAGCTCCCTAGCGGGGGGTCGGACCCAGTACTTC. Translating gives CASSSLAGGRTQYF. V usage is TRBV5-4 and J usage is TRBJ2-5; the match to TRBD2 covers 11 bases. V shed 3 bases and J 7 bases; nucleotides not matched to a gene: 5. Germline V gene lookup returns CDR1 SGHNT and CDR2 YYREEE (reference sequence). The CDR3 length is 14 residues.

The CDR3 reads CASSYSGQGRNTEAFF. The CDR3 nucleotides read TGTGCCAGCAGTTACTCGGGACAGGGGAGGAACACTGAAGCTTTCTTT. V gene TRBV6-5 combines with J gene TRBJ1-1; 10 positions agree with TRBD1. Looked up from germline, CDR1 is MNHEY and CDR2 is SVGAGI. V lost 0 bases to trimming and J lost 1 base; unmatched junction nucleotides: 2. The CDR3 consists of 16 residues.

The chain uses TRBV9 and TRBJ2-7; TRBD1 aligns across 9 bases. The CDR3 runs to 15 residues. Germline CDR1 is SGDLS and CDR2 is YYNGEE. The V and J ends lost 4 bases and 2 bases, in that order; junction bases with no gene match: 7. CDR3 nucleotide sequence: TGTGCCAGCAGCACCCGAGGGACAGGGCCCTACGAGCAGTACTTC. As protein: CASSTRGTGPYEQYF.

The V gene is TRBV28, the J gene TRBJ1-1, with D uncertain. The V and J ends lost 1 base and 0 bases respectively, with 6 bases between them. The germline gives CDR1 MDHEN, CDR2 SYDVKM. CDR3 length equals 14 residues. The DNA of the CDR3 is TGTGCCAGCAGTTTATATACGGTGAACACTGAAGCTTTCTTT. The encoded protein is CASSLYTVNTEAFF.

The rearrangement uses TRBV11-2 and TRBJ1-5, with 9 bases lining up with TRBD1. The trim removed 5 bases at V and 5 bases at J, leaving 7 bases unmatched. This CDR3 is built from 15 residues. Germline V gives CDR1 SGHAT, CDR2 FQNNGV. The DNA for the CDR3 is TGTGCCAGCAGCCTACGACAGGGGGGGGATCAGCCCCAGCATTTT. Its translation: CASSLRQGGDQPQHF.

The V and J genes are TRBV18 and TRBJ2-1, with D perhaps matching TRBD2 (5 bases). This CDR3 is built from 12 residues. The V end lost 4 bases, the J end lost 9 bases, and 10 bases lay between the germline ends. Per the germline V gene, CDR1 is KGHSH and CDR2 is LQKENI. The CDR3 bases are TGTGCCAGCTCACAAGCGGCGCCTGAGCAGTTCTTC. Its translation: CASSQAAPEQFF.

The CDR3 reads CASSLQGARAEAFF. The CDR3 DNA follows: TGCGCCAGCAGCTTACAGGGGGCGCGGGCTGAAGCTTTCTTT. The chain links TRBV5-1 to TRBJ1-1; the match to TRBD1 covers 9 bases. CDR1 is SGHRS, CDR2 YFSETQ, per germline. V shed 2 bases and J 6 bases; nucleotides not matched to a gene: 5. This CDR3 region has 14 residues.

The chain joins TRBV28 to TRBJ2-5, with 8 nucleotides matching TRBD2. Germline V lookup: CDR1 MDHEN, CDR2 SYDVKM. The CDR3 spans 15 residues. V lost 7 bases to trimming and J lost 5 bases; unmatched junction nucleotides: 12. The CDR3 spells CASTRSGSGSETQYF. The CDR3 coding sequence is TGTGCCAGCACGCGAAGCGGGAGTGGGTCGGAGACCCAGTACTTC.